These 32 T cell receptor beta chains originate from one sample sequenced in a study of shared clonotypes between healthy human individuals. Libraries were prepared by immunoSEQ multiplex PCR; TCRdb keeps only in-frame clonotypes and omits some of them. The sample includes approximately 2.4 million clones, approximately 94% of them seen just once. Material: naive CD4+ T cells sorted from blood. The subset: CD45RA+ positively selected. These receptors were obtained from a man aged 18 to 29 in good health.

The chain joins TRBV27 to TRBJ2-7, with 7 positions matching TRBD1. The CDR3 sequence is 14 residues long. The germline gives CDR1 MNHEY, CDR2 SMNVEV (reference sequence). V shed 2 bases and J 2 bases; nucleotides not matched to a gene: 3. Here the CDR3 DNA reads TGTGCCAGCAGTTTAAACACAGGGGCCTACGAGCAGTACTTC. This encodes CASSLNTGAYEQYF.

This chain uses TRBV10-3 with TRBJ2-7, with D possibly being TRBD2 (5 bases). The CDR3 has 15 amino acids. Germline V gene lookup returns CDR1 ENHRY and CDR2 SYGVKD. V lost 3 bases to trimming and J lost 2 bases, with 14 bases between them. The CDR3 loop reads CAISDPRRTPYEQYF. Here the CDR3 DNA reads TGTGCCATCAGTGACCCCCGCAGGACTCCCTACGAGCAGTACTTC.

V usage is TRBV29-1 and J usage is TRBJ1-3; no clear D. Germline assignment: CDR1 SQVTM and CDR2 ANQGSEA. CDR3 length: 13 amino acids. The germline V and J ends were trimmed by 7 bases and 4 bases, with 14 bases remaining between them. CDR3 sequence: CSAGSGKGNTIYF. CDR3 in DNA: TGCAGCGCCGGGAGTGGGAAGGGAAACACCATATATTTT.

This clone was seen only once. The chain uses TRBV5-1 and TRBJ2-7; 10 nucleotides match TRBD1. The CDR3 covers 13 residues. The ends lost 5 bases at V and 5 bases at J; junction bases unmatched: 4. The germline V gene encodes CDR1 SGHRS and CDR2 YFSETQ. CDR3 DNA sequence: TGCGCCAGCAGGACAGGGGGCGTCGACGAGCAGTACTTC. Amino acids: CASRTGGVDEQYF.

The chain uses TRBV2 and TRBJ1-5; 10 positions agree with TRBD1. V shed 3 bases and J 7 bases; nucleotides not matched to a gene: 3. Looked up from germline, CDR1 is SNHLY and CDR2 is FYNNEI. This CDR3 spans 14 amino acids. CDR3 residues: CASSDRGQGQPQHF. In DNA form, the CDR3 reads TGTGCCAGCAGTGATAGGGGACAGGGGCAGCCCCAGCATTTT.

This chain joins TRBV6-5 and TRBJ1-6; 7 bases are shared with TRBD1. CDR1 is MNHEY, CDR2 SVGAGI, per germline. This CDR3 region has 15 residues. The junction had 5 bases not matched to a gene; V was cut back by 5 bases and J by 4 bases. The CDR3 nucleotides are TGTGCCAGCAGTGCACGACAGGGTTATAATTCACCCCTCCACTTT. This translates into CASSARQGYNSPLHF.

This rearrangement joins TRBV6-1 to TRBJ2-7; D is uncertain. V was shortened by 2 bases and J by 3 bases, with 11 bases between the two germline ends. In germline, CDR1 is MNHNS, CDR2 SASEGT. This CDR3 contains 14 residues. The CDR3 loop is CASSESEASYEQYF. CDR3 sequence (DNA): TGTGCCAGCAGTGAATCAGAGGCAAGCTACGAGCAGTACTTC.

About this clone itself: The sample carries other DNA sequences with the same CDR3. The CDR3 reads CASSGTVNTEAFF. As DNA, the CDR3 is TGTGCCAGCAGTGGAACAGTGAACACTGAAGCTTTCTTT. V and J are TRBV6-1 and TRBJ1-1, with no clear D. Looked up from germline, CDR1 is MNHNS and CDR2 is SASEGT. This CDR3 comprises 13 residues. Trimming removed 4 bases at V and 0 bases at J, with 6 bases between.

The chain links TRBV12-5 to TRBJ2-3; 8 bases align to TRBD2. This CDR3 has 16 residues. Per the germline V gene, CDR1 is LGHNT and CDR2 is FRNRAP. The J segment lost 0 bases and the V segment lost 2 bases, leaving 4 bases of the junction unmatched. The CDR3 DNA reads as TGTGCTAGTGGTTTGAAGGCTAGCGGGAGCACAGATACGCAGTATTTT. Its protein product is CASGLKASGSTDTQYF.

The V call is TRBV7-2, the J call TRBJ2-5; TRBD2 aligns across 7 bases. V lost 1 base and J lost 1; bases outside the gene matches: 6. This CDR3 contains 16 residues. Germline CDR1 SGHTA, CDR2 FQGNSA. CDR3 DNA: TGTGCCAGCAGCTTAGTTAGCGGGCTGATCCAAGAGACCCAGTACTTC. It yields the protein CASSLVSGLIQETQYF. Based on the CDR3 plus reference TRBV7-2 and TRBJ2-5, the full variable domain is GAGVSQSPSNKVTEKGKDVELRCDPISGHTALYWYRQSLGQGLEFLIYFQGNSAPDKSGLPSDRFSAERTGGSVSTLTIQRTQQEDSAVYLCASSLVSGLIQETQYFGPGTRLLVL.

The chain is built from TRBV10-1 and TRBJ1-6, with D maybe TRBD1 (6 bases). The ends were cut back, 5 bases at V and 8 bases at J, with 13 bases in the middle. The CDR3 length is 14 residues. CDR1 and CDR2 from the germline V gene are WNHNN and SYGVQD (reference sequence). CDR3 amino acids: CASSSQGRDSPLHF. The CDR3 DNA follows: TGCGCCAGCAGTTCACAGGGAAGAGATTCACCCCTCCACTTT.

V usage is TRBV5-1 and J usage is TRBJ2-5; 9 bases are shared with TRBD1. This CDR3 spans 14 amino acids. CDR1 is SGHRS, CDR2 YFSETQ, per germline. V dropped 3 bases and J dropped 9; count of bases not matched to a gene: 9. CDR3 nucleotide sequence: TGCGCCAGCAGCTCGGTACAGGGGGCCTCCGCCCAGTACTTC. This translates into CASSSVQGASAQYF.

This clone has just a few counts. The V gene is TRBV19, the J gene TRBJ1-2, with 8 positions matching TRBD1. Germline CDR1 is LNHDA and CDR2 is SQIVND (reference sequence). With V trimmed by 9 bases and J by 4 bases, 13 bases remained unmatched. The CDR3 has 15 amino acids. CDR3 sequence: CASFSTGEVSYGYTF. CDR3 DNA: TGTGCCAGCTTCTCGACAGGGGAAGTCTCCTATGGCTACACCTTC.

Turning to this clone: The sample has other DNA sequences that encode this CDR3 too. V is TRBV5-8 and J is TRBJ1-5; D gene unclear. There are 11 residues in the CDR3. Germline V gene lookup returns CDR1 SGHTS and CDR2 YDEGEE. With 3 bases removed from V and 4 bases from J, the gap between germline ends came to 2 bases. The CDR3 spells CASSSNQPQHF. The CDR3 nucleotides read TGTGCCAGCAGCTCAAATCAGCCCCAGCATTTT.

This clone was seen once. One end of the junction does not line up with germline, which may come from a read error. The chain couples TRBV18 to TRBJ1-1, with D unclear. This CDR3 has 13 residues. Germline assignment: CDR1 KGHSH and CDR2 LQKENI. The DNA for the CDR3 is TGTGCCAGCTCACCGAACCAGTTTGTTGAGGCTTTGTTT. Translated, it gives CASSPNQFVEALF.

Turning to this clone: Distinct nucleotide sequences in the sample also encode this CDR3. The chain carries TRBV28 and TRBJ1-1, with a tentative D call TRBD1 (6 bases). The V end was cut by 4 bases, the J end by 0 bases, with 9 bases between. The CDR3 has 14 amino acids. The germline V gene has CDR1 MDHEN and CDR2 SYDVKM. CDR3 DNA sequence: TGTGCCAGCAGTTCCGGGGGCATGAACACTGAAGCTTTCTTT. Its translation is CASSSGGMNTEAFF.

The V gene is TRBV4-1, the J gene TRBJ2-7, with D tentatively TRBD1 (5 bases). The CDR3 length is 14 residues. Germline V gene sequence: CDR1 MGHRA, CDR2 YSYEKL. Trimming took off 2 bases at V and 7 bases at J, with 15 bases between the two ends. The chain's CDR3 is CASSQPQARREQYF. CDR3 DNA: TGCGCCAGCAGCCAACCACAGGCCCGGCGGGAGCAGTACTTC.

The rearrangement joins TRBV30 to TRBJ1-1; 7 bases fit TRBD1. This CDR3 is 13 amino acids long. The germline CDR1 and CDR2 sequences are GTSNPN and SVGIG (reference sequence). V trimming: 5 bases; J trimming: 4 bases; junction bases outside the gene matches: 7. CDR3 bases: TGTGCCTGGGGAAAAGGGGGCTTCACTGAAGCTTTCTTT. This codes for CAWGKGGFTEAFF.

This chain joins TRBV9 and TRBJ2-1; 9 bases line up with TRBD1. The J segment lost 2 bases and the V segment lost 4 bases, leaving 4 bases of the junction unmatched. The length of the CDR3 is 15 residues. CDR1 and CDR2 from the germline V gene are SGDLS and YYNGEE. The CDR3 coding sequence is TGTGCCAGCAGCCAAGACAGGGGGGCCTACAATGAGCAGTTCTTC. It yields the protein CASSQDRGAYNEQFF.

The chain links TRBV5-1 to TRBJ2-2; D might be TRBD1 or TRBD2, each matching 5 bases. The CDR3 contains 12 residues. The V and J ends lost 7 bases and 3 bases respectively, with 7 bases between them. CDR1 SGHRS and CDR2 YFSETQ come from the germline V gene. CDR3 nucleotides: TGCGCCAGCCTGGGGGACACCGGGGAGCTGTTTTTT. Translating it yields CASLGDTGELFF.

In regard to this clone: Relative to the germline gene, one junction end is altered; a read error may explain this. The V and J genes are TRBV5-6 and TRBJ2-7; 7 positions match TRBD1. The CDR3 spans 14 residues. Germline loops: CDR1 SGHDT, CDR2 YYEEEE. This CDR3 reads CASTLGTVSYEQYF. In DNA, the CDR3 is TGTGCCAGCACCTTGGGGACAGTGTCCTACGAGCAGTACTTC. Complete variable domain (other parts from reference TRBV5-6 and TRBJ2-7): DAGVTQSPTHLIKTRGQQVTLRCSPKSGHDTVSWYQQALGQGPQFIFQYYEEEERQRGNFPDRFSGHQFPNYSSELNVNALLLGDSALYLCASTLGTVSYEQYFGPGTRLTVT.

V and J are TRBV4-1 and TRBJ2-5; 7 bases are shared with TRBD1. The CDR3 totals 16 residues. V lost 4 bases, J lost 7 bases, and 15 bases stayed unmatched. Germline lookup yields CDR1 MGHRA and CDR2 YSYEKL. The CDR3 nucleotides are TGCGCCAGCAGCCCCCCGGACAGGAGGCTTCCAGGGACCCAGTACTTC. Translated, it gives CASSPPDRRLPGTQYF.

This clone was recorded only once. The chain employs TRBV2 and TRBJ2-1, with 10 bases lining up with TRBD2. With V trimmed by 5 bases and J by 4 bases, 5 bases remained unmatched. CDR3 length: 15 residues. Germline lookup yields CDR1 SNHLY and CDR2 FYNNEI. This CDR3 is CASSKEREGYNEQFF. The CDR3 region has the DNA TGTGCCAGCAGTAAAGAGCGGGAGGGATACAATGAGCAGTTCTTC.

The chain is built from TRBV27 and TRBJ2-6; perhaps TRBD2 as D (6 bases). The CDR3 has 13 amino acids. Germline lookup yields CDR1 MNHEY and CDR2 SMNVEV (reference sequence). Trimming stripped 8 bases from V and 4 bases from J, with 9 bases between. For the CDR3, the DNA is TGTGCCAGCGGGACTCTGGGGGCCAACGTCCTGACTTTC. This sequence encodes CASGTLGANVLTF.

The count of this clone is one. The chain is built from TRBV2 and TRBJ1-6; 9 bases map to TRBD1. The CDR3 loop spans 17 amino acids. Germline V gives CDR1 SNHLY, CDR2 FYNNEI. V lost 5 bases and J lost 0; bases outside the gene matches: 5. CDR3: CASSQTGGSSYNSPLHF. The CDR3 DNA follows: TGTGCCAGCAGTCAGACAGGGGGAAGCTCCTATAATTCACCCCTCCACTTT.

With regard to this clone: Other DNA sequences in this sample translate to the same CDR3. The V gene is TRBV19, the J gene TRBJ1-5; perhaps TRBD1 as D (5 bases). CDR3 length equals 13 residues. CDR1 and CDR2 from the germline V gene are LNHDA and SQIVND (reference sequence). Between the trimmed V and J ends, which lost 4 bases and 4 bases, there was a span of 8 bases. CDR3 region: CASSTGPNQPQHF. CDR3 coding DNA: TGTGCCAGTAGTACGGGGCCTAATCAGCCCCAGCATTTT. The full variable domain, its missing parts supplied by reference TRBV19 and TRBJ1-5, is DGGITQSPKYLFRKEGQNVTLSCEQNLNHDAMYWYRQDPGQGLRLIYYSQIVNDFQKGDIAEGYSVSREKKESFPLTVTSAQKNPTAFYLCASSTGPNQPQHFGDGTRLSIL.

The V call is TRBV4-1, the J call TRBJ1-6; D is undetermined. There are 13 residues in the CDR3. Germline assignment: CDR1 MGHRA and CDR2 YSYEKL. The ends were cut back, 4 bases at V and 7 bases at J, with 8 bases in the middle. Here the CDR3 DNA reads TGCGCCAGCAGCCGCTTTAGCAATTCACCCCTCCACTTT. Amino acid sequence: CASSRFSNSPLHF.

This chain links TRBV2 with TRBJ1-3; 7 nucleotides align to TRBD1. Per germline, CDR1 SNHLY and CDR2 FYNNEI. The CDR3 has 14 amino acids. With V trimmed by 6 bases and J by 4 bases, 6 bases remained unmatched. The CDR3 bases are TGTGCCAGCAGCCTAGACAGGGTCGGAAACACCATATATTTT. This gives the protein CASSLDRVGNTIYF.

Concerning this clone: One junction end disagrees with the germline gene, perhaps due to a read error. The V and J genes are TRBV6-1 and TRBJ1-5; TRBD1 agrees at 8 bases. The CDR3 is 15 amino acids. The germline CDR1 and CDR2 sequences are MNHNS and SASEGT. CDR3 nucleotides: TGTGCCAGCAGTGAAGCGGCAGGGGGCAAGCAGCCCCAGCATTTT. This encodes CASSEAAGGKQPQHF.

V and J are TRBV29-1 and TRBJ1-1; D uncertain. Germline values: CDR1 SQVTM, CDR2 ANQGSEA. V dropped 6 bases and J dropped 5 bases, with 13 bases sitting between them. The CDR3 loop spans 12 amino acids. The CDR3 loop reads CSVRRPSTEAFF. The CDR3 region has the DNA TGCAGCGTCCGACGGCCATCTACTGAAGCTTTCTTT.

This rearrangement joins TRBV6-1 to TRBJ2-1, with TRBD2 as a possible D gene (5 bases). CDR3 length: 14 residues. The V gene's germline CDR1 is MNHNS and CDR2 SASEGT. V lost 8 bases to trimming and J lost 6 bases, with 17 bases between them. CDR3 in DNA: TGTGCCAGCGGAAGGGAGCGACAAGGCAATGAGCAGTTCTTC. It specifies CASGRERQGNEQFF.

The chain couples TRBV7-6 to TRBJ1-2; TRBD1 aligns across 10 bases. CDR3 size: 17 residues. Germline V gene data show CDR1 as SGHVS and CDR2 as FNYEAQ. V lost 10 bases, J lost 2 bases, and 16 bases stayed unmatched. CDR3 amino acids: CAIGPGQGFQGNYGYTF. CDR3 nucleotide sequence: TGTGCCATCGGGCCGGGACAGGGGTTTCAAGGAAACTATGGCTACACCTTC.